The present T cell receptor (beta chain) was sequenced within a study of blood T cell repertoires in COVID-19. About the research overall: Acute and convalescent COVID-19 specimens originated in the United States, Italy and Spain. From T cells, B-cell-depleted T cells, or PBMCs came the material, which was cDNA or gDNA.

Per the germline V gene, CDR1 is SQVTM and CDR2 is ANQGSEA. The CDR3 sequence is 13 residues long. V gave up 0 bases and J gave up 3 bases, with 6 bases separating them. In the original workflow: Estimation of nucleated cell counts relied on the amplification of reference gene primers. Data came from immunoSEQ multiplex PCR; TCRdb stores just in-frame clones and leaves some out. The V and J calls and clone size were taken over from that table, and D and trimming were inferred from the DNA. The sample includes some 150,000 clones, approximately 84% seen only once; the top ten take approximately 40%. This rearrangement joins TRBV29-1 to TRBJ2-4; unclear D gene. Material: peripheral blood. The sequence derives from a human donor in a cohort sampled during active COVID-19. CDR3 sequence reads: CSVEDIDKNIQYF. CDR3 nucleotides: TGCAGCGTTGAAGACATAGACAAAAACATTCAGTACTTC.